This passage covers 16 T cell receptor beta chains from one sample sequenced in a study of CD8+ T cells in alopecia areata (dated by TCRdb to the late 2010s). Library preparation was by the immunoSEQ multiplex PCR assay. RNA was extracted from all samples and reverse transcribed into cDNA, which served as template for TCR sequencing. TCRdb limited this immuneACCESS table to in-frame rearrangements with V and J called. A share of clones is missing; checked studies link under half to unresolved V genes, and the rest is unexplained. In all, the sample holds hundreds of thousands of clones, and 45% to 70% of those were seen once. 0.75% to 0.95% of the sample is taken by the ten largest. The sample's treatment or condition label, in plain terms: oral pan-JAK inhibitor, 5-10 mg twice daily. This sample comprised CD4+ T cells sorted from blood, obtained between weeks 51 and 52, from a patient treated with tofacitinib. Receptors were obtained from a human donor with alopecia areata.

This clone was counted between two and nine times. J is TRBJ2-5 and V is TRBV29-1; D is possibly TRBD1 (6 bases). CDR3 length: 12 residues. Trimming removed 7 bases from V and 5 bases from J, with 14 bases in between. Germline loops: CDR1 SQVTM, CDR2 ANQGSEA. In DNA, the CDR3 is TGCAGCGCTAGCACAGGGATGGAGACCCAGTACTTC. It yields the protein CSASTGMETQYF.

J is TRBJ2-3 and V is TRBV7-3, with 10 bases aligning to TRBD2. The CDR3 totals 16 residues. V lost 0 bases to trimming and J lost 1 base; unmatched junction nucleotides: 1. Germline assignment: CDR1 SGHTA and CDR2 FQGTGA. The CDR3 loop is CASSLTLAGGTDTQYF. CDR3 DNA: TGTGCCAGCAGCTTAACCCTAGCGGGGGGCACAGATACGCAGTATTTT.

V is TRBV5-1 and J is TRBJ1-4; D is undetermined. V was cut by 3 bases and J by 2 bases, with 5 bases left in between. Germline CDR1 reads SGHRS; CDR2 reads YFSETQ. This CDR3 has 13 amino acids. The CDR3 DNA reads as TGCGCCAGCAGCTCTTATACTAATGAAAAACTGTTTTTT. It is translated as CASSSYTNEKLFF.

V is TRBV7-2 and J is TRBJ1-5, with TRBD1 as a possible D gene (6 bases). V lost 2 bases and J lost 0, with 11 bases in between. The CDR3 sequence is 16 residues long. In germline, CDR1 is SGHTA, CDR2 FQGNSA. The CDR3 loop reads CASSLQGRNSNQPQHF. The CDR3 DNA reads TGTGCCAGCAGCTTACAGGGGAGGAATAGCAATCAGCCCCAGCATTTT.

This chain joins TRBV5-4 and TRBJ1-4, with 8 bases lining up with TRBD1. This CDR3 has 14 amino acids. Trimming took 4 bases from V and 8 from J; bases not matched to a gene: 7. The V gene's germline CDR1 is SGHNT and CDR2 YYREEE (reference sequence). CDR3 loop: CASSMTGAEEKLFF. CDR3 bases: TGTGCCAGCAGCATGACAGGGGCCGAAGAAAAACTGTTTTTT.

The chain joins TRBV20-1 to TRBJ2-3; D gene unclear. CDR1 and CDR2 (germline): DFQATT, SNEGSKA (reference sequence). The ends were cut back, 6 bases at V and 2 bases at J, with 6 bases in the middle. The CDR3 is 11 residues long. CDR3 in amino acids: CSASTTDTQYF. The CDR3 coding sequence is TGCAGTGCCTCCACCACAGATACGCAGTATTTT.

For this clone: One end of the junction does not line up with germline, which may come from a read error. The CDR3 is CASSQGGGDGVNF. As DNA, the CDR3 is TGCGCCAGCAGCCAAGGCGGTGGAGACGGCGTGAATTTT. This chain uses TRBV4-3 with TRBJ1-5; D gene uncertain. CDR3 length: 13 amino acids. The germline CDR1 and CDR2 sequences are LGHNA and YSLEER.

As for this clone: The junction shows a germline mismatch at one end, possibly a read error. V is TRBV23-1 and J is TRBJ1-2; possibly TRBD1 for D (5 bases). TRBV23-1 counts as an open reading frame of uncertain function. The CDR3 sequence is 12 residues long. This chain's CDR3 is CASSQLGDGCTF. The CDR3 coding sequence is TGCGCCAGCAGTCAACTGGGGGATGGCTGCACCTTC.

The sample holds one count of this clone. CDR3 loop: CASSDPSGVGEQYF. CDR3 sequence (DNA): TGTGCCAGCAGTGACCCTAGCGGGGTGGGGGAGCAGTACTTC. The gene calls are TRBV2 and TRBJ2-7; 9 bases are a match to TRBD2. The trim removed 3 bases at V and 7 bases at J, leaving 7 bases unmatched. CDR1 and CDR2 (germline): SNHLY, FYNNEI. The CDR3 is made up of 14 amino acids.

This clone was seen a handful of times. The J gene is TRBJ2-2, the V gene TRBV29-1; D unresolved. Trimming cost V 5 bases and J 6 bases, with 10 bases left between them. This CDR3 has 12 residues. Germline-derived CDR1 and CDR2 are SQVTM and ANQGSEA. The CDR3 region is CSVSDPPGELFF. In DNA form, the CDR3 reads TGCAGCGTTTCGGATCCACCCGGGGAGCTGTTTTTT.

The genes are TRBV29-1 and TRBJ2-3; maybe TRBD2 (5 bases). The CDR3 covers 14 residues. CDR1 is SQVTM and CDR2 is ANQGSEA in the germline V gene. V was cut by 0 bases and J by 6 bases, with 13 bases left in between. CDR3 DNA sequence: TGCAGCGTTGAAGATCCGGGATGGCGGGATACGCAGTATTTT. Translating it yields CSVEDPGWRDTQYF.

The V call is TRBV7-2, the J call TRBJ1-6; D remains unclear. From germline, CDR1 is SGHTA and CDR2 FQGNSA. With 5 bases removed from V and 3 bases from J, the gap between germline ends came to 11 bases. The CDR3 has 15 residues. CDR3 sequence: CASSASGNYNSPLHF. The CDR3 DNA sequence: TGTGCCAGCAGCGCCTCGGGGAACTATAATTCACCCCTCCACTTT.

This chain uses TRBV29-1 with TRBJ2-3, with D perhaps TRBD2 (5 bases). V lost 3 bases to trimming and J lost 4 bases, with 5 bases between them. The CDR3 consists of 11 residues. Germline CDR1 SQVTM, CDR2 ANQGSEA. CDR3 in amino acids: CSVDGADTQYF. CDR3 DNA: TGCAGCGTTGACGGGGCAGATACGCAGTATTTT.

This clone was recorded a few times. Additional DNA sequences in this sample encode the identical CDR3. The chain recombines TRBV25-1 with TRBJ1-1; tentative D call: TRBD1 (5 bases). Trimming pared 6 bases from V and 5 bases from J, leaving 10 bases between. Germline CDR1 reads MGHDK; CDR2 reads SYGVNS. This CDR3 spans 12 amino acids. The DNA for the CDR3 is TGTGCCAGCAGGGGGCAGGTTACTGAAGCTTTCTTT. It is translated as CASRGQVTEAFF.

Turning to this clone: Other DNA sequences in this specimen translate into the identical CDR3. This rearrangement joins TRBV30 to TRBJ2-3, with D hard to call. Germline V lookup: CDR1 GTSNPN, CDR2 SVGIG (reference sequence). The CDR3 has 13 amino acids. Trimming cost V 0 bases and J 2 bases, with 6 bases left between them. CDR3 in DNA: TGTGCCTGGAGTGTAGGATCCACAGATACGCAGTATTTT. It is translated as CAWSVGSTDTQYF.

This rearrangement joins TRBV30 to TRBJ1-3; the D gene is possibly TRBD1 (6 bases). V lost 3 bases and J 7 bases, leaving 10 bases between the germline ends. CDR1 and CDR2 (germline): GTSNPN, SVGIG (reference sequence). The CDR3 length is 12 residues. The CDR3: CAWRFGQNTIYF. CDR3 in DNA: TGTGCCTGGAGATTCGGACAGAACACCATATATTTT.